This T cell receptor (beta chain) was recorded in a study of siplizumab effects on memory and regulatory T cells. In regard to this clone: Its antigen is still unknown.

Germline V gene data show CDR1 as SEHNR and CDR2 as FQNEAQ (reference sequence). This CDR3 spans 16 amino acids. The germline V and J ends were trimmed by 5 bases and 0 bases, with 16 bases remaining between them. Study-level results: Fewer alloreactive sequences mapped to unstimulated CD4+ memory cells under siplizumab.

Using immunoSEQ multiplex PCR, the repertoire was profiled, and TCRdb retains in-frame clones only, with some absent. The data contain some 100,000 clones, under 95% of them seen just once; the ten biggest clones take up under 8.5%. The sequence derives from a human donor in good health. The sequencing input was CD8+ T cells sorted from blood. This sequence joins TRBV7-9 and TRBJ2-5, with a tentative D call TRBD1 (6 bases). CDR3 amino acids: CASSLGVGDNQETQYF. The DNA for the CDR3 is TGTGCCAGCAGCCTAGGGGTCGGGGACAACCAAGAGACCCAGTACTTC.